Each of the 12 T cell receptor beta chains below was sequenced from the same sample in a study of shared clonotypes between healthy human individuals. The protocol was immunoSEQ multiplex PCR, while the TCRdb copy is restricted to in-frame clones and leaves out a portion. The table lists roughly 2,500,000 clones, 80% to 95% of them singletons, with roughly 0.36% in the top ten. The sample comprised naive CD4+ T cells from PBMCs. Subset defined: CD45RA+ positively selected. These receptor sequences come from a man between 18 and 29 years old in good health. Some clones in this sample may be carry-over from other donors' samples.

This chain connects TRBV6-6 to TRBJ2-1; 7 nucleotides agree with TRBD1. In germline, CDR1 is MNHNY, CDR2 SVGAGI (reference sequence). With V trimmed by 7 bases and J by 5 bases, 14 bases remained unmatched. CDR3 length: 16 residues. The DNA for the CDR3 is TGTGCCAGCAACCACCCCCGGGCAGGACAGGACAATGAGCAGTTCTTC. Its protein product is CASNHPRAGQDNEQFF.

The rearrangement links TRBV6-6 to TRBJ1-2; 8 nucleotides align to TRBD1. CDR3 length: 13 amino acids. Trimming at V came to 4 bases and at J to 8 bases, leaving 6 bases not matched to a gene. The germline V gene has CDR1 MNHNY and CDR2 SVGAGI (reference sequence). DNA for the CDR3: TGTGCCAGCAGTTTGACAGGGGTCGGGGGCTACACCTTC. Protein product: CASSLTGVGGYTF.

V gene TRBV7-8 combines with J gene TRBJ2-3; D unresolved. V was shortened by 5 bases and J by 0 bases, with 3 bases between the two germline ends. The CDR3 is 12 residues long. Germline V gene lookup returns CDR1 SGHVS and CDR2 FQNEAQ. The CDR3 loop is CASSASTDTQYF. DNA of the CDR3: TGTGCCAGCAGCGCTAGCACAGATACGCAGTATTTT.

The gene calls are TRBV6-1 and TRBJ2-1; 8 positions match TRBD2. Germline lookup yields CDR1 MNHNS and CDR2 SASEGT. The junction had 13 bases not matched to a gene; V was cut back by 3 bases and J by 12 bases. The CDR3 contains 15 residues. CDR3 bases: TGTGCCAGCAGTGAGGGGACTAGAGGGATTGGTTGGCAGTTCTTC. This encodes CASSEGTRGIGWQFF.

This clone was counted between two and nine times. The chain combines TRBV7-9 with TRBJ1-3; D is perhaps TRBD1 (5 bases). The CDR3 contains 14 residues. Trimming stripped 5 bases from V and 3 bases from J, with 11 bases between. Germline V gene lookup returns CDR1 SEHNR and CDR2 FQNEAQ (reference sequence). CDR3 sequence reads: CASSRSGGGNTIYF. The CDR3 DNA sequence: TGTGCCAGCAGCCGCTCGGGGGGTGGAAACACCATATATTTT.

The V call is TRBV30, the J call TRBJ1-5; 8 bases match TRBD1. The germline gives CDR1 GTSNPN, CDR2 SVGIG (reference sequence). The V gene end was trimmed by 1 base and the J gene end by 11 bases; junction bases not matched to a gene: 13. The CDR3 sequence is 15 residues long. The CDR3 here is CAWSEGQGLKGSQHF. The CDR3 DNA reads TGTGCCTGGAGTGAAGGACAGGGACTCAAAGGGTCCCAGCATTTT.

CDR3 residues: CASSLRAYNEQFF. The CDR3 bases are TGTGCCAGCAGCTTAAGGGCTTACAATGAGCAGTTCTTC. The chain is built from TRBV7-3 and TRBJ2-1; D uncertain. Germline-derived CDR1 and CDR2 are SGHTA and FQGTGA. The CDR3 covers 13 residues. V was shortened by 1 base and J by 4 bases, with 5 bases between the two germline ends.

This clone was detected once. The CDR3 DNA reads as TGTGCCAGCAAATCCCGGGACAGGTCCTACGAGCAGTACTTC. Residues: CASKSRDRSYEQYF. This chain links TRBV2 with TRBJ2-7; 8 nucleotides match TRBD1. The junction had 6 bases not matched to a gene; V was cut back by 7 bases and J by 1 base. The germline CDR1 and CDR2 sequences are SNHLY and FYNNEI. CDR3 size: 14 residues.

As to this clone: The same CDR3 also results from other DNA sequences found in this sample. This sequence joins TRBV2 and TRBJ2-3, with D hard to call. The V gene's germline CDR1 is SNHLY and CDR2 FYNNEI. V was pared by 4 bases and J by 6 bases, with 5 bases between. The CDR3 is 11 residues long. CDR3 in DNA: TGTGCCAGCAGTGTTGGGGATACGCAGTATTTT. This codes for CASSVGDTQYF.

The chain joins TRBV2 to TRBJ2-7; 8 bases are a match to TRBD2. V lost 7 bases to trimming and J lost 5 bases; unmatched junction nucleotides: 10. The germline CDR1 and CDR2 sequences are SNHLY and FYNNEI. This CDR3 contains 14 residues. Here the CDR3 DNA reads TGTGCCAGCATGGAGCGGGAGACTATCCACGAGCAGTACTTC. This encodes CASMERETIHEQYF.

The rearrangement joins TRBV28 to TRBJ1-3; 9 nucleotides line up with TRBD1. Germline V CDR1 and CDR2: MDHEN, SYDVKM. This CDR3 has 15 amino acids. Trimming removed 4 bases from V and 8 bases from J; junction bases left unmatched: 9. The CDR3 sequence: CASSYAGTGLDTIYF. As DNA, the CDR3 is TGTGCCAGCAGTTACGCCGGGACAGGGTTAGACACCATATATTTT.

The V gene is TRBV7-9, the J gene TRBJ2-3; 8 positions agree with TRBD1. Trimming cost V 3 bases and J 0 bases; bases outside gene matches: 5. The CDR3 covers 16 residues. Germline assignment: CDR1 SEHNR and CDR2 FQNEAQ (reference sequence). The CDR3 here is CASSFGQGASTDTQYF. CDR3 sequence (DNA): TGTGCCAGCAGCTTTGGGCAGGGGGCTAGCACAGATACGCAGTATTTT.